Listed below are T cell receptor beta chains from one sample, sequenced in a study of OX40 agonist ivuxolimab in advanced cancers. Measured with immunoSEQ multiplex PCR; TCRdb has only the in-frame clones, and not every one. The sample has about 98,000 clones, approximately 93% seen once; the top ten hold about 0.3%. The sequences come from CD4+ or CD8+ T cells sorted from blood, collected in a trial of the OX40 agonist ivuxolimab. The receptors shown here come from an adult with an advanced solid tumor such as melanoma, head and neck, liver or kidney cancer. Both conserved end residues are part of each CDR3. A D gene is named only where the DNA matches it firmly. Clone size is shown for a subset of rows, as once, few, many or a class of expanded clone.

D,J,V,size,DNA,CDR3
.,TRBJ2-7,TRBV10-3,.,TGTGCCATCAGTGACTCCCTACCGGTGCAGTACTTC,CAISDSLPVQYF
.,TRBJ2-1,TRBV6-6,few,TGTGCCAGCAGTTTAAAAAATGAGCAGTTCTTC,CASSLKNEQFF
.,TRBJ2-5,TRBV10-3,.,TGTGCCATCAGTGAGTCGTTACAGGGTAGGGGCCAAGAGACCCAGTACTTC,CAISESLQGRGQETQYF
TRBD1,TRBJ1-6,TRBV19,.,TGTGCCAGTGACAGGGGAATCTATAATTCACCCCTCCACTTT,CASDRGIYNSPLHF
.,TRBJ2-3,TRBV28,.,TGTGCCAGCAGTTTATGGGCGACCCAAATACGCACAGATACGCAGTATTTT,CASSLWATQIRTDTQYF
TRBD1,TRBJ1-4,TRBV11-2,.,TGTGCCAGCACGACAGGGCCCAAGAAACTAAATGAAAAACTGTTTTTT,CASTTGPKKLNEKLFF
.,TRBJ1-2,TRBV25-1,.,TGTGCCAGCAGTGAGGGGGGAGACAGTAGCGCTTATGGCTACACCTTC,CASSEGGDSSAYGYTF
.,TRBJ2-7,TRBV7-2,.,TGTGCCAGCAGCCCTCGGAGCTCCTACGAGCAGTACTTC,CASSPRSSYEQYF
TRBD1,TRBJ2-1,TRBV6-4,.,TGTGCCAGCAGCCGGAACCGGGACAGCGCCAAGGGGGAGCAGTTCTTC,CASSRNRDSAKGEQFF
.,TRBJ2-7,TRBV7-2,.,TGTGCCAGCAGCCCTGCTAGGGGGAACTACTACGAGCAGTACTTC,CASSPARGNYYEQYF
TRBD1,TRBJ1-2,TRBV2,.,TGTGCCAGCGTACAACAGGGGGCTGCGGTCTATGGCTACACCTTC,CASVQQGAAVYGYTF
.,TRBJ1-5,TRBV2,.,TGTGCCAGCAGGCTCAGGGTTAGCAATCAGCCCCAGCATTTT,CASRLRVSNQPQHF
TRBD2,TRBJ2-3,TRBV15,.,TGTGCCACTGGGACTAGCGAAGATACGCAGTATTTT,CATGTSEDTQYF
TRBD1,TRBJ1-5,TRBV5-1,.,TGCGCCAGCAGCTTGGAAGGCCAGGGGGGTCAGCCCCAGCATTTT,CASSLEGQGGQPQHF
.,TRBJ2-2,TRBV14,.,TGTGCCAGCAGTCAGAGTCGCACCGGGGAGCTGTTTTTT,CASSQSRTGELFF
TRBD1,TRBJ1-4,TRBV2,.,TGTGCCAGCAGCAGTCACAGGGGGCAGGTTGAAAAACTGTTTTTT,CASSSHRGQVEKLFF
.,TRBJ2-6,TRBV21-1,.,TGTGCCAGCAGCAAGGTACCAGGGGCTGGGGCCAACGTCCTGACTTTC,CASSKVPGAGANVLTF
.,TRBJ2-7,TRBV5-8,once,TGTGCCAGCAGCCCATCCTCCCTGTCCTACGAGCAGTACTTC,CASSPSSLSYEQYF
TRBD2,TRBJ2-1,TRBV11-2,.,TGTGCCAGCAGCTCGGGACTACCATACAATGAGCAGTTCTTC,CASSSGLPYNEQFF
TRBD1,TRBJ1-5,TRBV6-1,.,TGTGCCAGCAGTGTCACCACAGGGGCAGGGGGTTATCAGCCCCAGCATTTT,CASSVTTGAGGYQPQHF
.,TRBJ2-5,TRBV6-6,.,TGTGCCAGCAGTTACCCACAAGAGACCCAGTACTTC,CASSYPQETQYF
.,TRBJ1-1,TRBV5-4,.,TGTGCCAGCAGCTTGGAGGATCTTGAAGCTTTCTTT,CASSLEDLEAFF
.,TRBJ2-4,TRBV15,.,TGTGCCACCAGCAGAGCAGGAGAGTCCAAAAACATTCAGTACTTC,CATSRAGESKNIQYF
TRBD1,TRBJ1-1,TRBV6-1,.,TGTGCCAGCAGCCGGACAGGAGAAGCTTTCTTT,CASSRTGEAFF
TRBD1,TRBJ2-6,TRBV28,.,TGTGCCAGCAGCGGTGGGACAGGGCCCGCCGGGGCCAACGTCCTGACTTTC,CASSGGTGPAGANVLTF
TRBD1,TRBJ1-2,TRBV5-6,.,TGTGCCAGCAGCGGGGCCCGGACAGGAGTATATTTCCCCTATGGCTACACCTTC,CASSGARTGVYFPYGYTF
TRBD1,TRBJ1-3,TRBV7-2,.,TGTGCCAGCAGCTTAGCAGTAGGACAGGGCGGGTACACCATATATTTT,CASSLAVGQGGYTIYF
TRBD2,TRBJ2-1,TRBV10-3,.,TGTGCCATCAGGTTAGCGGGAACAACTCCTCATGAGCAGTTCTTC,CAIRLAGTTPHEQFF
.,TRBJ1-1,TRBV28,.,TGTGCCAGCAGTTTGGGGCCAGGGTACACTGAAGCTTTCTTT,CASSLGPGYTEAFF
.,TRBJ2-2,TRBV7-3,once,TGTGCCAGCAGCTCGGTGTACGGGTCCACCGGGGAGCTGTTTTTT,CASSSVYGSTGELFF
.,TRBJ2-2,TRBV7-2,.,TGTGCCAGCAGCTTAGGGCTAGGGATTGGGGAGCTGTTTTTT,CASSLGLGIGELFF
.,TRBJ1-4,TRBV18,.,TGTGCCAGCTCACCGAATACAGGGAATCCGGGTGAAAAACTGTTTTTT,CASSPNTGNPGEKLFF
.,TRBJ1-2,TRBV29-1,.,TGCAGCGTTGAAGATCTTTTCGGGCAGGGCATTAACTATGGCTACACCTTC,CSVEDLFGQGINYGYTF
.,TRBJ1-5,TRBV30,.,TGTGCCTGGAGTCCCCCCCCCGGGCTCAAGGGGAATCAGCCCCAGCATTTT,CAWSPPPGLKGNQPQHF
.,TRBJ1-5,TRBV30,.,TGTGCCTGGAGTTTGGGGGCGAGCTATAGCAATCAGCCCCAGCATTTT,CAWSLGASYSNQPQHF
.,TRBJ2-7,TRBV30,.,TGTGCCTGGAGTATCTTGGGCTCCTACGAGCAGTACTTC,CAWSILGSYEQYF
TRBD2,TRBJ2-1,TRBV30,.,TGTGCCTGGGGACTAGCGGGATTATCCAATGAGCAGTTCTTC,CAWGLAGLSNEQFF
TRBD1,TRBJ2-3,TRBV28,few,TGTGCCAGCAGCCCACAGGGGCCCGGCACAGATACGCAGTATTTT,CASSPQGPGTDTQYF
.,TRBJ2-3,TRBV6-5,.,TGTGCCAGCAGTTACTCCCGAGTTTATACGCAGTATTTT,CASSYSRVYTQYF
.,TRBJ2-5,TRBV7-3,.,TGTGCCAGCAGCTTAACCCCATCAGGGCGGGAGACCCAGTACTTC,CASSLTPSGRETQYF
TRBD1,TRBJ1-4,TRBV4-3,.,TGCGCCAGCAGCCAGCACCGAGGGACAGGGTCCTTTGGTTATGTCGAACTGTTTTTT,CASSQHRGTGSFGYVELFF
TRBD2,TRBJ2-2,TRBV11-3,.,TGTGCCAGCAGCTCCCCCCATGGGAGCGGGAGTGCAATCGGGGAGCTGTTTTTT,CASSSPHGSGSAIGELFF
.,TRBJ2-3,TRBV6-1,few,TGTGCCAGCAGTGTGGGGCAGGAGCAGAATACGCAGTATTTT,CASSVGQEQNTQYF
.,TRBJ2-7,TRBV6-6,.,TGTGCCAGCAGTTACTCGACACTAGTAGGTGGCGAGCAGTACTTC,CASSYSTLVGGEQYF
TRBD2,TRBJ2-1,TRBV9,.,TGTGCCAGCAGCGTAGCGGGACTAAGTTACAATGAGCAGTTCTTC,CASSVAGLSYNEQFF
.,TRBJ2-7,TRBV5-1,.,TGCGCCAGCAGCTTGGAGGGGGGTTGGTACGAGCAGTACTTC,CASSLEGGWYEQYF
.,TRBJ2-2,TRBV12-5,.,TGTGCTAGTGGTTACGTCTCGACCGGGGAGCTGTTTTTT,CASGYVSTGELFF
TRBD2,TRBJ2-4,TRBV30,.,TGTGCCTGGGTCGGACTAGTCGGCATTCAGTACTTC,CAWVGLVGIQYF
TRBD2,TRBJ2-5,TRBV5-1,.,TGCGCCAGCAGCTCGACTAGCGGCCAAGAGACCCAGTACTTC,CASSSTSGQETQYF
.,TRBJ2-3,TRBV15,.,TGTGCCACCAGCAGAGTTGGTGATACGCAGTATTTT,CATSRVGDTQYF
.,TRBJ2-3,TRBV9,.,TGTGCCAGCAATCGGGACTTTACAGATACGCAGTATTTT,CASNRDFTDTQYF
.,TRBJ1-2,TRBV10-3,.,TGTGCCATCAGTGAGTGGTCCCGGGAAAACTATGGCTACACCTTC,CAISEWSRENYGYTF
TRBD1,TRBJ2-1,TRBV5-1,.,TGCGCCAGCACTGAACCCGGGACAGGTGACCATGAGCAGTTCTTC,CASTEPGTGDHEQFF
.,TRBJ1-2,TRBV6-6,.,TGTGCCAGCATTCCGGACGGGGAGACTAATGGCTACACCTTC,CASIPDGETNGYTF
.,TRBJ1-5,TRBV2,.,TGTGCCAGCAGTCCCTATAGCAATCAGCCCCAGCATTTT,CASSPYSNQPQHF
.,TRBJ1-2,TRBV2,.,TGTGCCAGCAGCTCAGGGTATGGCTACACCTTC,CASSSGYGYTF
.,TRBJ1-6,TRBV6-6,.,TGTGCCAGCACCGGACAGAGCTCCTATAATTCACCCCTCCACTTT,CASTGQSSYNSPLHF
.,TRBJ2-3,TRBV29-1,.,TGCAGCGGGGGCGGGGCAACAGATACGCAGTATTTT,CSGGGATDTQYF
.,TRBJ1-2,TRBV5-4,once,TGTGCCAGCAGCCCAATGACAGGAACGAGGTATGGCTACACCTTC,CASSPMTGTRYGYTF
.,TRBJ1-2,TRBV29-1,once,TGCAGCTCCCGGGACGCCTATGGCTACACCTTC,CSSRDAYGYTF